These 16 T cell receptor beta chains came from one sample sequenced in a study of T-cell memory formation after mild COVID-19 (TCRdb year 2021). The library came from 5' RACE. TCRdb lists the instrument as Illumina NovaSeq 6000. TCRdb took the public reads, trimmed them with fastp at Q25, ran MiXCR for clone calling and kept in-frame beta chains. Here each entry gathers all rows of one CDR3 protein and keeps the most common genes and DNA. Within this sample are hundreds of thousands of distinct CDR3 sequences, with more than 15% of them counted one time only. Of the sample, around a fifth is held by the ten largest clones. The sequenced material came from PBMCs or a T cell subset sorted from them (not recorded which). The receptor set was obtained from a man in his late teens or twenties who had mild COVID-19 (a few samples of this study predate the infection). The sample titles of this study are shuffled in the database, so cell type and time point are left out; the donor was told from shared clones.

The chain combines TRBV12-3 or TRBV12-4 with TRBJ1-1, with TRBD1 matching 10 bases. This CDR3 contains 14 residues. V lost 5 bases, J lost 4 bases, and 4 bases stayed unmatched. In DNA form, the CDR3 reads TGTGCCAGCAGTCCGGACAGGGGGAGCACTGAAGCTTTCTTT. Translating it yields CASSPDRGSTEAFF.

The V and J genes are TRBV4-1 and TRBJ1-2, with D possibly matching TRBD1 (6 bases). This CDR3 is 15 amino acids long. Trimming removed 1 base at V and 4 bases at J, with 13 bases between. Per the germline V gene, CDR1 is MGHRA and CDR2 is YSYEKL. The CDR3 loop reads CASSQGQGRVYGYTF. In DNA form, the CDR3 reads TGCGCCAGCAGCCAAGGTCAGGGGCGGGTCTATGGCTACACCTTC.

This clonotype has only a few counts. This clone may be a read error of a much larger clone one base away. V and J are TRBV6-5 and TRBJ2-3; no clear D. CDR3 length: 11 amino acids. CDR1 is MNHEY and CDR2 is SVGAGI in the germline V gene. Trimming left V 2 bases short and J 5 bases short, with 2 bases between. The CDR3 DNA sequence: TGTGCCAGCAGTTACAGAGATACGCAGTATTTT. Its translation: CASSYRDTQYF.

The chain recombines TRBV7-9 with TRBJ2-5; possibly TRBD2 for D (6 bases). CDR1 and CDR2 (germline): SEHNR, FQNEAQ (reference sequence). The CDR3 spans 16 residues. V lost 5 bases and J 4 bases, leaving 20 bases between the germline ends. CDR3: CASSPSFGAGGETQYF. CDR3 coding DNA: TGTGCCAGCAGCCCTAGCTTCGGGGCCGGGGGAGAGACCCAGTACTTC. Using reference TRBV7-9 and TRBJ2-5 for the parts outside the CDR3, the full variable domain is DTGVSQNPRHKITKRGQNVTFRCDPISEHNRLYWYRQTLGQGPEFLTYFQNEAQLEKSRLLSDRFSAERPKGSFSTLEIQRTEQGDSAMYLCASSPSFGAGGETQYFGPGTRLLVL.

This clonotype was seen more than once but under ten times. This rearrangement joins TRBV6-5 to TRBJ2-5; 12 positions agree with TRBD1. This CDR3 spans 16 amino acids. Germline V gene lookup returns CDR1 MNHEY and CDR2 SVGAGI. Losses at the gene ends were 6 bases for V and 5 bases for J; bases not matched to a gene: 10. CDR3 nucleotide sequence: TGTGCCAGCAGGCGACCGGGACAGGGGGCTTGGGAGACCCAGTACTTC. Residues: CASRRPGQGAWETQYF.

In its sample, this clonotype was seen a few times. The chain has TRBV5-1 and TRBJ2-3; D is unclear. Per germline, CDR1 SGHRS and CDR2 YFSETQ. The CDR3 covers 13 residues. V shed 0 bases and J shed 7 bases, with 9 bases lying between them. The CDR3 bases are TGCGCCAGCAGCTTGGACAGCACCCATACGCAGTATTTT. Translation: CASSLDSTHTQYF.

This clonotype has ten or more counts. This sequence joins TRBV10-3 and TRBJ1-1, with D perhaps matching TRBD1 (5 bases). The CDR3 spans 14 residues. The germline V gene encodes CDR1 ENHRY and CDR2 SYGVKD. V gave up 2 bases and J gave up 5 bases, with 12 bases separating them. In DNA, the CDR3 is TGTGCCATCAGTGAGGGGGCCGGGCAGACTGAAGCTTTCTTT. Translation: CAISEGAGQTEAFF.

This clonotype was seen at least ten times. The rearrangement links TRBV30 to TRBJ2-6; no clear D gene. Germline values: CDR1 GTSNPN, CDR2 SVGIG (reference sequence). The CDR3 spans 17 residues. V gave up 1 base and J gave up 0 bases, with 13 bases separating them. The CDR3 loop reads CAWSESLITSGANVLTF. The CDR3 region has the DNA TGTGCCTGGAGTGAGTCCTTAATTACCTCTGGGGCCAACGTCCTGACTTTC.

This chain joins TRBV20-1 and TRBJ2-3; 10 bases match TRBD2. J lost 4 bases, V lost 5 bases, and 18 bases had no gene match. In germline, CDR1 is DFQATT, CDR2 SNEGSKA (reference sequence). There are 18 residues in the CDR3. This CDR3 is CSAWSLALAGDNSDTQYF. The CDR3 DNA follows: TGCAGTGCTTGGAGCTTGGCTCTAGCGGGGGATAATTCAGATACGCAGTATTTT.

V gene TRBV27 combines with J gene TRBJ2-5; 11 bases line up with TRBD1. The CDR3 spans 15 residues. V was pared by 0 bases and J by 6 bases, with 3 bases of the junction left unmatched. Germline V gene data show CDR1 as MNHEY and CDR2 as SMNVEV (reference sequence). The CDR3 DNA sequence: TGTGCCAGCAGTTTATCATGGACAGGGGGCCAGACCCAGTACTTC. Its protein is CASSLSWTGGQTQYF.

The chain links TRBV7-2 to TRBJ2-1; 10 bases match TRBD2. Germline values: CDR1 SGHTA, CDR2 FQGNSA. Unmatched junction bases numbered 4, after V lost 4 bases and J lost 4 bases. CDR3 size: 15 residues. Written as DNA, the CDR3 is TGTGCCAGCAGCTGGTTACTAGCGGGGTACAATGAGCAGTTCTTC. Translation: CASSWLLAGYNEQFF.

The chain combines TRBV5-5 with TRBJ2-6, with TRBD1 as a possible D gene (5 bases). The germline gives CDR1 SGHKS, CDR2 YYEKEE (reference sequence). V lost 5 bases and J lost 0, with 18 bases in between. The CDR3 spans 18 residues. The CDR3 is CASSFTWTPSSGANVLTF. Here the CDR3 DNA reads TGTGCCAGCAGTTTCACGTGGACACCGAGCTCTGGGGCCAACGTCCTGACTTTC.

V usage is TRBV5-6 and J usage is TRBJ2-5; TRBD2 aligns across 8 bases. Trimming cost V 0 bases and J 3 bases; bases outside gene matches: 7. Germline-derived CDR1 and CDR2 are SGHDT and YYEEEE. This CDR3 spans 16 amino acids. The CDR3 coding sequence is TGTGCCAGCAGCTTGGCGGGACTAGGTGATGAAGAGACCCAGTACTTC. Translation: CASSLAGLGDEETQYF.

The genes are TRBV6-6 and TRBJ1-6; D gene ambiguous. V was cut by 5 bases and J by 4 bases, with 15 bases left in between. Per the germline V gene, CDR1 is MNHNY and CDR2 is SVGAGI (reference sequence). The CDR3 has 16 residues. The CDR3 coding sequence is TGTGCCAGCAGTGGGCAGAAAAATTATTATAATTCACCCCTCCACTTT. It translates to CASSGQKNYYNSPLHF.

The chain carries TRBV29-1 and TRBJ2-2; TRBD2 agrees at 13 bases. Germline CDR1 and CDR2: SQVTM and ANQGSEA. V gave up 7 bases and J gave up 3 bases; unmatched junction bases: 5. This CDR3 spans 15 amino acids. The CDR3 sequence is CSGAGTSGDTGELFF. In DNA form, the CDR3 reads TGCAGCGGGGCCGGGACTAGCGGGGACACCGGGGAGCTGTTTTTT.

The chain carries TRBV5-1 and TRBJ2-3, with a tentative D call TRBD2 (7 bases). Germline values: CDR1 SGHRS, CDR2 YFSETQ. V lost 7 bases to trimming and J lost 0 bases, with 15 bases between them. This CDR3 is 15 amino acids long. The CDR3 nucleotides read TGCGCCAGCTTCCGCGGGGGCCACAGCACAGATACGCAGTATTTT. Protein product: CASFRGGHSTDTQYF.